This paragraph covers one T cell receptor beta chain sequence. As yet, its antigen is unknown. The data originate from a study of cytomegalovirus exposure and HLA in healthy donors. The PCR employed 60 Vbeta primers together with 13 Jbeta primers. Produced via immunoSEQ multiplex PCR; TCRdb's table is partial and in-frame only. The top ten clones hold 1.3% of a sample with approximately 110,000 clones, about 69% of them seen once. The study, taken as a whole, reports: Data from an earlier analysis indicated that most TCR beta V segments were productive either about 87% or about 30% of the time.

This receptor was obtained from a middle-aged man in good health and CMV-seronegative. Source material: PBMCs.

The CDR3 DNA reads TGCGCCAGCAGCTCCGGACGGGGGGCCGACGCTGAAGCTTTCTTT. This codes for CASSSGRGADAEAFF. The rearrangement uses TRBV5-1 and TRBJ1-1; tentatively, D is TRBD1 (6 bases). Trimming removed 3 bases at V and 6 bases at J, with 18 bases between. CDR1 and CDR2 (germline): SGHRS, YFSETQ. This CDR3 region has 15 residues.